Below, 7 T cell receptor beta chains from the same sample are listed, as sequenced in a study of blood T cell repertoires in COVID-19. The assay was immunoSEQ multiplex PCR, and TCRdb's table has in-frame clones only and misses some. The data hold some 120,000 clones, with less than 95% observed a single time. Sequencing was performed on peripheral blood. These receptor sequences come from a human donor with active COVID-19. The donor label of this sample is uncertain.

The chain carries TRBV7-2 and TRBJ2-7; unclear D gene. Per the germline V gene, CDR1 is SGHTA and CDR2 is FQGNSA. CDR3 length: 12 residues. Trimming removed 0 bases from V and 5 bases from J, with 5 bases in between. The CDR3 spells CASSLAEHEQYF. Written as DNA, the CDR3 is TGTGCCAGCAGCTTAGCGGAGCACGAGCAGTACTTC. The whole variable domain, filled in from reference TRBV7-2 and TRBJ2-7, reads GAGVSQSPSNKVTEKGKDVELRCDPISGHTALYWYRQSLGQGLEFLIYFQGNSAPDKSGLPSDRFSAERTGGSVSTLTIQRTQQEDSAVYLCASSLAEHEQYFGPGTRLTVT.

The V and J genes are TRBV5-1 and TRBJ2-1, with 8 bases fitting TRBD1. The CDR3 consists of 16 residues. Per germline, CDR1 SGHRS and CDR2 YFSETQ. V gave up 0 bases and J gave up 6 bases; unmatched junction bases: 8. The CDR3 DNA reads as TGCGCCAGCAGCTTGGCCGGGACAGGAGATACCAATGAGCAGTTCTTC. Protein product: CASSLAGTGDTNEQFF.

This chain connects TRBV7-6 to TRBJ1-2; TRBD1 matches at 11 bases. In germline, CDR1 is SGHVS, CDR2 FNYEAQ. This CDR3 has 15 amino acids. Germline trimming cut 4 bases from V and 6 bases from J; bases unmatched to any gene: 7. The CDR3 spells CASSSIRDRGNGYTF. CDR3 DNA sequence: TGTGCCAGCAGCTCAATCCGGGACAGGGGGAATGGCTACACCTTC.

The chain employs TRBV11-2 and TRBJ2-5; no firm D call. The CDR3 spans 13 residues. Trimming cost V 0 bases and J 7 bases, with 9 bases left between them. Per germline, CDR1 SGHAT and CDR2 FQNNGV. CDR3 coding DNA: TGTGCCAGCAGCTTAGAGGCAATCGTGACCCAGTACTTC. This codes for CASSLEAIVTQYF. The variable domain in full, with the rest retrieved from reference TRBV11-2 and TRBJ2-5, is EAGVAQSPRYKIIEKRQSVAFWCNPISGHATLYWYQQILGQGPKLLIQFQNNGVVDDSQLPKDRFSAERLKGVDSTLKIQPAKLEDSAVYLCASSLEAIVTQYFGPGTRLLVL.

This clone appeared a single time. The chain recombines TRBV7-5 with TRBJ1-2; the table's D gene call, TRBD1, was not cross checked with the DNA. TRBV7-5 is recorded as a pseudogene. The CDR3 is 19 amino acids. The CDR3 nucleotides read TGTGCCAGAAGCCCCAAACCTTCCCCGAAACAGGGGGCGCGTTATGGCTACACCTTC. It codes for CARSPKPSPKQGARYGYTF.

V is TRBV5-1 and J is TRBJ2-5; 8 bases are a match to TRBD2. The V gene end was trimmed by 4 bases and the J gene end by 3 bases; junction bases not matched to a gene: 5. In germline, CDR1 is SGHRS, CDR2 YFSETQ. CDR3 length: 14 residues. CDR3: CASSPGGLKETQYF. The CDR3 bases are TGCGCCAGCAGCCCGGGAGGGCTCAAAGAGACCCAGTACTTC.

This CDR3 reads CASSLTQRSDTQYF. The CDR3 DNA reads TGTGCCAGCAGCTTGACTCAGCGTTCAGATACGCAGTATTTT. The chain uses TRBV7-8 and TRBJ2-3; D unclear. The V end was cut by 3 bases, the J end by 4 bases, with 11 bases between. The CDR3 runs to 14 residues. Germline V CDR1 and CDR2: SGHVS, FQNEAQ. The full variable domain, with the rest looked up from reference TRBV7-8 and TRBJ2-3, is GAGVSQSPRYKVAKRGQDVALRCDPISGHVSLFWYQQALGQGPEFLTYFQNEAQLDKSGLPSDRFFAERPEGSVSTLKIQRTQQEDSAVYLCASSLTQRSDTQYFGPGTRLTVL.